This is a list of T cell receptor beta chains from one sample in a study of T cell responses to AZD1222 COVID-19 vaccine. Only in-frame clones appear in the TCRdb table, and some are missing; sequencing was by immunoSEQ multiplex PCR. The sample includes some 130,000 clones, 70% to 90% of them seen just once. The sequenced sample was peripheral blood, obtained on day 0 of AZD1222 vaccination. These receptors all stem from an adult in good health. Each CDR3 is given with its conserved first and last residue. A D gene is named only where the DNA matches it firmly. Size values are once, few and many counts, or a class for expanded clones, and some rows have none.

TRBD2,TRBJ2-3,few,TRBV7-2,TGTGCCAGCTCGACTAGCGGGGGAAACACAGATACGCAGTATTTT,CASSTSGGNTDTQYF
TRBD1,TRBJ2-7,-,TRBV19,TGTGCCAGTAGCCCGGGACAGTTAAACGAGCAGTACTTC,CASSPGQLNEQYF
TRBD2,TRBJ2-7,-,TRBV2,TGTGCCAGCAGTGACATGGTAGCGGGGGGTAACTACGAGCAGTACTTC,CASSDMVAGGNYEQYF
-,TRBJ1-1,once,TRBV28,TGTGCCAGCAGTTCCGCCTGGACGGATTCGGAAGCTTTCTTT,CASSSAWTDSEAFF
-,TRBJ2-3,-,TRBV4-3,TGCGCCAGCAGCCCAAAGGGATTCACAGATACGCAGTATTTT,CASSPKGFTDTQYF
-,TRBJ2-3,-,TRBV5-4,TGTGCCAGCAGCTTGTTAGATACGCAGTATTTT,CASSLLDTQYF
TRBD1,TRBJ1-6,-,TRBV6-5,TGTGCCAGCAGCGGACAGGTCCAAGTGAATTCACCCCTCCACTTT,CASSGQVQVNSPLHF
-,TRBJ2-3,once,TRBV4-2,TGTGCCAGCAGCCAAGATTGGGCTAGCGGCACAGATACGCAGTATTTT,CASSQDWASGTDTQYF
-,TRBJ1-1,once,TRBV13,TGTGCCAGCAGATTAACCCAGGGCGGGACTGAAGCTTTCTTT,CASRLTQGGTEAFF
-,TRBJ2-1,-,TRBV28,TGTGCCAGCAGTTTAATGCAAAACAATGAGCAGTTCTTC,CASSLMQNNEQFF
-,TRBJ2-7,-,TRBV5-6,TGTGCCAGCAGCTTGGGTTTCCAGACCTACGAGCAGTACTTC,CASSLGFQTYEQYF
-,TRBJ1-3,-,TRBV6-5,TGTGCCAGCAGAAATACAGGGGGAAACACCATATATTTT,CASRNTGGNTIYF
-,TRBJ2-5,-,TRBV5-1,TGCGCCAGCAGCTTGGCTCTCGGTACAGAGACCCAGTACTTC,CASSLALGTETQYF
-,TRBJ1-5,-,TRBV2,TGTGCCAGCAGCGCTGGGGACAGCAATCAGCCCCAGCATTTT,CASSAGDSNQPQHF
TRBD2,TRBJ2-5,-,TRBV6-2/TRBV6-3,TGTGCCAGCAGCCCCGGGACTAGCAATACCCAAGAGACCCAGTACTTC,CASSPGTSNTQETQYF
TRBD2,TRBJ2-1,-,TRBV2,TGTGCCAGCAGCGCACTAGCGGATTGGGAGCAGTTCTTC,CASSALADWEQFF
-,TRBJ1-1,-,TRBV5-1,TGCGCCAGCAGCTTTGCAGGGGCGAACACTGAAGCTTTCTTT,CASSFAGANTEAFF
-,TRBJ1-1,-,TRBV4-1,TGCGCCAGCAGCCAACCGAGACAAGCCGCTGAAGCTTTCTTT,CASSQPRQAAEAFF
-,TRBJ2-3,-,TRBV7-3,TGTGCCAGCAGCTTAACTGGGAGTTCTGGAGATACGCAGTATTTT,CASSLTGSSGDTQYF